This TCR beta chain was profiled in a study of graft-versus-host responses after intestinal transplantation. Germline V lookup: CDR1 MDHEN, CDR2 SYDVKM. This CDR3 is 14 amino acids long. The V gene lost 7 bases and the J gene lost 4 bases, with 16 bases spanning the gap. Assay: immunoSEQ multiplex PCR; the TCRdb copy retains only in-frame clones and omits some. The table records over 15,000 clones, approximately 90% of them present only once. Details on this clone: What it recognizes is unknown.

General study points: GvH clones turned up in recipient marrow; some had shown up first in ileum or blood. Individuals carrying graft-donor T cell macrochimerism showed high graft-versus-host to host-versus-graft clonal ratios in allografts.

This chain connects TRBV28 to TRBJ1-2; possible D gene TRBD1, 5 bases. The origin of this receptor is a human patient who received an intestinal transplant, so some T cells may come from the graft donor. This specimen was PBMCs, taken approximately 56 weeks after transplant. In nucleotides, the CDR3 is TGTGCCAGCACCTCCGGGGGTTTAGGCTATGGCTACACCTTC. Protein product: CASTSGGLGYGYTF.